Each of the 28 T cell receptor beta chains below was sequenced from the same sample in a study of shared clonotypes between healthy human individuals. Profiled with immunoSEQ multiplex PCR; TCRdb holds only in-frame clones, not every one. The data contain approximately 2,300,000 clones, 85% to 95% of them singletons. Sequencing was carried out using naive CD4+ T cells from PBMCs. Subset meaning: CD45RA+ positively selected. The receptors stem from a man aged 18 to 30 in good health. Some clones in this sample may be carry-over from other donors' samples.

The V call is TRBV2, the J call TRBJ2-7, with TRBD1 matching over 7 bases. The V gene end was trimmed by 7 bases and the J gene end by 4 bases; junction bases not matched to a gene: 7. Germline V gene lookup returns CDR1 SNHLY and CDR2 FYNNEI. There are 13 residues in the CDR3. CDR3 region: CASKAGGFYEQYF. DNA of the CDR3: TGTGCCAGCAAGGCAGGGGGTTTTTACGAGCAGTACTTC.

This chain joins TRBV20-1 and TRBJ2-3; a weak D match, TRBD2 (5 bases). With 5 bases removed from V and 7 bases from J, the gap between germline ends came to 10 bases. Germline V lookup: CDR1 DFQATT, CDR2 SNEGSKA (reference sequence). This CDR3 has 11 amino acids. CDR3 DNA: TGCAGTGCTGTGGACGGGAATACGCAGTATTTT. It yields the protein CSAVDGNTQYF.

CDR3 DNA sequence: TGTGCCAGCAGCTTGGGACTAGCGGCGGGTGAGCAGTACTTC. Its protein is CASSLGLAAGEQYF. The chain links TRBV7-3 to TRBJ2-7; TRBD2 matches 11 bases. This CDR3 comprises 14 residues. Per germline, CDR1 SGHTA and CDR2 FQGTGA. Trimming cost V 3 bases and J 7 bases; bases outside gene matches: 5.

Regarding this clone: Other nucleotide sequences in the sample specify the same CDR3. The V call is TRBV9, the J call TRBJ1-2; D perhaps matches TRBD1 (6 bases). The CDR3 has 13 amino acids. The germline CDR1 and CDR2 sequences are SGDLS and YYNGEE. V lost 3 bases, J lost 4 bases, and 10 bases lay in between. The DNA for the CDR3 is TGTGCCAGCAGCGCGCAGGGGTCCTATGGCTACACCTTC. This codes for CASSAQGSYGYTF.

With regard to this clone: The same CDR3 is also encoded by other DNA sequences in this sample. V and J are TRBV18 and TRBJ2-7; D unresolved. CDR1 and CDR2 from the germline V gene are KGHSH and LQKENI. This CDR3 is 14 amino acids long. The V and J ends lost 6 bases and 2 bases respectively, with 14 bases between them. CDR3 region: CASSPGRITYEQYF. The CDR3 DNA sequence: TGTGCCAGCTCCCCCGGACGGATCACCTACGAGCAGTACTTC.

This clone was counted a single time. The V and J genes are TRBV2 and TRBJ2-1; 9 bases agree with TRBD1. Germline V CDR1 and CDR2: SNHLY, FYNNEI. The CDR3 has 14 residues. Unmatched junction bases numbered 9, after V lost 6 bases and J lost 9 bases. CDR3 in amino acids: CASSRTGDIFEQFF. CDR3 bases: TGTGCCAGCAGCAGGACAGGGGATATTTTTGAGCAGTTCTTC.

The chain couples TRBV13 to TRBJ2-1; 8 nucleotides match TRBD1. J gave up 12 bases and V 11 bases, and 18 bases lay outside the gene matches. Germline V gene sequence: CDR1 PRHDT, CDR2 FYEKMQ (reference sequence). CDR3 length: 14 residues. CDR3 protein: CAARPGGGQVLQFF. CDR3 in DNA: TGTGCCGCCAGGCCGGGTGGGGGACAGGTCTTGCAGTTCTTC.

The J gene is TRBJ2-6, the V gene TRBV9, with 7 positions matching TRBD1. This CDR3 comprises 19 residues. V lost 2 bases and J lost 4; bases outside the gene matches: 15. Looked up from germline, CDR1 is SGDLS and CDR2 is YYNGEE. The CDR3 sequence: CASSVTTGYGGLGANVLTF. The CDR3 region has the DNA TGTGCCAGCAGCGTTACGACAGGGTATGGCGGTTTAGGGGCCAACGTCCTGACTTTC.

The V call is TRBV18, the J call TRBJ2-1; possibly TRBD1 for D (6 bases). The V end lost 4 bases, the J end lost 4 bases, and 17 bases lay between the germline ends. Germline CDR1 and CDR2: KGHSH and LQKENI. The CDR3 has 16 residues. The CDR3 reads CASSRNARTAYNEQFF. In DNA form, the CDR3 reads TGTGCCAGCTCACGGAACGCCCGGACAGCGTACAATGAGCAGTTCTTC.

Of note for this clone: The sample holds other DNA sequences that translate to the same CDR3. This CDR3 is CASGLGTSGYNEQFF. The CDR3 nucleotides are TGTGCTAGTGGTTTGGGGACTAGCGGGTACAATGAGCAGTTCTTC. The V call is TRBV12-5, the J call TRBJ2-1, with TRBD2 identical over 11 bases. Germline V gene sequence: CDR1 LGHNT, CDR2 FRNRAP. The CDR3 spans 15 residues. V lost 1 base to trimming and J lost 4 bases; unmatched junction nucleotides: 0.

The chain is built from TRBV6-4 and TRBJ2-7, with 7 bases identical to TRBD2. Germline assignment: CDR1 MRHNA and CDR2 SNTAGT. The CDR3 runs 13 residues. Germline trimming cut 8 bases from V and 0 bases from J; bases unmatched to any gene: 4. The CDR3 loop reads CASGERDSYEQYF. The CDR3 coding sequence is TGTGCCAGCGGCGAGCGGGACTCCTACGAGCAGTACTTC.

The genes are TRBV5-1 and TRBJ2-3; 13 bases are shared with TRBD2. Per the germline V gene, CDR1 is SGHRS and CDR2 is YFSETQ. J gave up 2 bases and V 7 bases, and 10 bases lay outside the gene matches. This CDR3 has 17 residues. CDR3 residues: CASRGLAGVASTDTQYF. The CDR3 region has the DNA TGCGCCAGCCGTGGACTAGCGGGAGTCGCCTCCACAGATACGCAGTATTTT.

This chain links TRBV5-4 with TRBJ1-6, with 7 bases matching TRBD1. CDR1 is SGHNT, CDR2 YYREEE, per germline (reference sequence). CDR3 length: 17 amino acids. V dropped 4 bases and J dropped 2; count of bases not matched to a gene: 9. In DNA form, the CDR3 reads TGTGCCAGCAGCCAGTCCAGGGGGGAGACCTATAATTCACCCCTCCACTTT. Its translation is CASSQSRGETYNSPLHF. Looking up the rest from reference TRBV5-4 and TRBJ1-6 gives the full variable domain: ETGVTQSPTHLIKTRGQQVTLRCSSQSGHNTVSWYQQALGQGPQFIFQYYREEENGRGNFPPRFSGLQFPNYSSELNVNALELDDSALYLCASSQSRGETYNSPLHFGNGTRLTVT.

The chain links TRBV7-9 to TRBJ1-1; possibly TRBD1 for D (6 bases). The CDR3 contains 13 residues. CDR1 is SEHNR and CDR2 is FQNEAQ in the germline V gene (reference sequence). Trimming took 1 base from V and 8 from J, leaving 11 bases between them. The CDR3 DNA reads as TGTGCCAGCAGCTTAGGTGGAGGACAGGAAGCTTTCTTT. Amino acid sequence: CASSLGGGQEAFF.

DNA for the CDR3: TGTGCCAGCTCACGGAGTCGAGCAGGGAGCTTGACGAATGAAAAACTGTTTTTT. It codes for CASSRSRAGSLTNEKLFF. This chain uses TRBV18 with TRBJ1-4; possible D gene TRBD1, 5 bases. The CDR3 has 18 residues. CDR1 is KGHSH and CDR2 is LQKENI in the germline V gene. V was shortened by 4 bases and J by 5 bases, with 23 bases between the two germline ends.

This clone has only one observation. The chain is built from TRBV15 and TRBJ2-3; D tentatively reads TRBD1 or TRBD2 (6 bases each). Trimming shortened V by 5 bases and J by 4 bases, and 16 bases separated the two germline ends. Germline-derived CDR1 and CDR2 are LNHNV and YYDKDF (reference sequence). This CDR3 spans 15 amino acids. CDR3: CATSFNRDWADTQYF. CDR3 nucleotide sequence: TGTGCCACCAGCTTCAACAGGGACTGGGCAGATACGCAGTATTTT.

The rearrangement links TRBV18 to TRBJ2-5, with D unresolved. The CDR3 is made up of 17 amino acids. V was pared by 0 bases and J by 3 bases, with 17 bases between. CDR1 KGHSH and CDR2 LQKENI come from the germline V gene. The CDR3 spells CASSPPRLPRRKETQYF. CDR3 DNA: TGTGCCAGCTCACCACCCAGGTTGCCGCGTCGAAAAGAGACCCAGTACTTC. Supplemented by reference TRBV18 and TRBJ2-5, the full variable domain reads NAGVMQNPRHLVRRRGQEARLRCSPMKGHSHVYWYRQLPEEGLKFMVYLQKENIIDESGMPKERFSAEFPKEGPSILRIQQVVRGDSAAYFCASSPPRLPRRKETQYFGPGTRLLVL.

The V call is TRBV5-4, the J call TRBJ2-1, with 9 positions matching TRBD1. V shed 5 bases, J shed 4 bases, and the junction held 7 bases outside the gene matches. The CDR3 runs to 15 residues. CDR1 SGHNT and CDR2 YYREEE come from the germline V gene (reference sequence). The CDR3 is CASRYRDRDYNEQFF. The CDR3 region has the DNA TGTGCCAGCAGGTACCGGGACAGGGATTACAATGAGCAGTTCTTC.

This chain links TRBV7-3 with TRBJ2-3, with 10 bases identical to TRBD2. Germline V gene data show CDR1 as SGHTA and CDR2 as FQGTGA. V lost 5 bases, J lost 4 bases, and 12 bases stayed unmatched. This CDR3 region has 17 residues. The CDR3 coding sequence is TGTGCCAGCAGCCCAACAGGCCTAGCGGGAGTGGCAGATACGCAGTATTTT. Protein sequence: CASSPTGLAGVADTQYF.

The rearrangement joins TRBV20-1 to TRBJ1-1; no firm D call. Looked up from germline, CDR1 is DFQATT and CDR2 is SNEGSKA (reference sequence). Trimming shortened V by 6 bases and J by 10 bases, and 15 bases separated the two germline ends. The CDR3 is made up of 11 amino acids. The CDR3 nucleotides read TGCAGTGCCCAAGGAGAGTGGGGAGCTTTCTTT. Encoded protein: CSAQGEWGAFF.

The chain is built from TRBV5-4 and TRBJ1-1, with TRBD1 matching 8 bases. This CDR3 has 15 residues. Germline assignment: CDR1 SGHNT and CDR2 YYREEE (reference sequence). Unmatched junction bases numbered 1, after V lost 0 bases and J lost 0 bases. CDR3 nucleotide sequence: TGTGCCAGCAGCTTGGTGGGACAGGTGAACACTGAAGCTTTCTTT. This encodes CASSLVGQVNTEAFF.

V is TRBV14 and J is TRBJ2-2; 10 nucleotides line up with TRBD2. The trim removed 6 bases at V and 2 bases at J, leaving 15 bases unmatched. The germline V gene encodes CDR1 SGHDN and CDR2 FVKESK. This CDR3 contains 19 residues. The chain's CDR3 is CASSHWIGLAENNTGELFF. The DNA of the CDR3 is TGTGCCAGCAGTCACTGGATTGGACTAGCGGAAAATAACACCGGGGAGCTGTTTTTT.

The chain combines TRBV27 with TRBJ2-1, with 10 bases that match TRBD2. V shed 3 bases, J shed 2 bases, and the junction held 7 bases outside the gene matches. CDR1 is MNHEY, CDR2 SMNVEV, per germline (reference sequence). The length of the CDR3 is 17 residues. The CDR3 region is CASSFRLAGDPYNEQFF. CDR3 coding DNA: TGTGCCAGCAGTTTTAGGCTAGCGGGAGATCCCTACAATGAGCAGTTCTTC.

This clone appeared once. V and J are TRBV4-2 and TRBJ1-2; tentative D call: TRBD1 (5 bases). This CDR3 has 13 amino acids. Germline V gene data show CDR1 as LGHNA and CDR2 as YNFKEQ. V was cut by 0 bases and J by 8 bases, with 10 bases left in between. This CDR3 is CASSQEGTGGYTF. The DNA for the CDR3 is TGTGCCAGCAGCCAAGAAGGGACGGGAGGCTACACCTTC.

The gene calls are TRBV7-9 and TRBJ1-1; tentative D call: TRBD1 (6 bases). Germline V lookup: CDR1 SEHNR, CDR2 FQNEAQ (reference sequence). Trimming left V 4 bases short and J 1 base short, with 16 bases between. The CDR3 has 16 residues. In DNA form, the CDR3 reads TGTGCCAGCAGCTGGGGGCCCCGCTTTCCGAACACTGAAGCTTTCTTT. It is translated as CASSWGPRFPNTEAFF.

As concerns this clone: Other DNA sequences in this sample translate to the same CDR3. The J gene is TRBJ2-5, the V gene TRBV5-1; TRBD1 matches 9 bases. Germline-derived CDR1 and CDR2 are SGHRS and YFSETQ. Trimming at V came to 0 bases and at J to 5 bases, leaving 5 bases not matched to a gene. This CDR3 is 15 amino acids long. The chain's CDR3 is CASSLAGTGTETQYF. CDR3 nucleotide sequence: TGCGCCAGCAGCTTGGCCGGGACAGGGACTGAGACCCAGTACTTC.

V usage is TRBV5-6 and J usage is TRBJ1-4; tentatively, D is TRBD1 (6 bases). CDR1 is SGHDT and CDR2 is YYEEEE in the germline V gene. V lost 4 bases, J lost 8 bases, and 24 bases lay in between. This CDR3 contains 17 residues. CDR3 DNA: TGTGCCAGCAGCATACTTATTAGGGGGACGGAAGACGAAAAACTGTTTTTT. Protein product: CASSILIRGTEDEKLFF.

V and J are TRBV27 and TRBJ1-5; D unclear. V was pared by 2 bases and J by 0 bases, with 8 bases between. Germline CDR1 reads MNHEY; CDR2 reads SMNVEV (reference sequence). This CDR3 has 15 amino acids. The CDR3 protein is CASSLSSNSNQPQHF. The CDR3 region has the DNA TGTGCCAGCAGTTTAAGTTCCAATAGCAATCAGCCCCAGCATTTT.